The clone carrying this TCR beta chain was detected a few times. Its antigen is not known. This entry is derived from a study of cytomegalovirus exposure and HLA in healthy donors. Turning to the study itself: Genetic ancestry analysis placed over 65% of the 398 donors that were genotyped in the Caucasian-associated cluster. The study, taken as a whole, reports: It was in a later analysis that TCR association rates were seen to vary by HLA locus, highest for DRB1 and lowest for HLA-C. In a later analysis, the majority of CMV-associated beta chains seemingly showed HLA restriction. Cytomegalovirus association was listed for approximately 160 TCR beta chains.

PCR involved 60 Vbeta and 13 Jbeta primers. The table came from immunoSEQ multiplex PCR; TCRdb's copy has only in-frame clones and leaves some out. The data show about 170,000 clones, around 68% seen once. The sequence was obtained from a man in his forties in good health and CMV-seronegative. Sequencing used PBMCs.

CDR3 nucleotides: TGTGCCAGTGGACGGGGGACAGATACGCAGTATTTT. Its translation is CASGRGTDTQYF. The J gene is TRBJ2-3, the V gene TRBV19, with D possibly being TRBD2 (6 bases). There are 12 residues in the CDR3. Germline V CDR1 and CDR2: LNHDA, SQIVND (reference sequence). With 8 bases removed from V and 3 bases from J, the gap between germline ends came to 9 bases.